This entry lists 10 T cell receptor beta chains sequenced from one sample in a study of naive and memory T cell subsets. General study results and limits: A few larger clonotypes appeared in naive repertoires, especially CD8, possibly memory cells re-expressing CD45RA.

An equimolar mix of two oligonucleotides served as the beta constant-region primer for TRBC1 and TRBC2. Ligated cDNA was amplified by four rounds of PCR with nested alpha and beta constant-region primers and SP2. TCRdb re-analysed the UMI-ligation and nested PCR reads in MiXCR, keeping a single row per CDR3 protein. The profile shows 140,000 to 150,000 distinct CDR3 sequences, under 25% of them singletons. No antigens are known for them. The sequenced sample consisted of naive CD4+ T cells from blood. The receptor set was obtained from a human donor in good health.

Regarding this clonotype: The germline gene is not matched at one end of the junction; a read error may be the cause. The chain has TRBV7-8 and TRBJ1-1, with no clear D. In germline, CDR1 is SGHVS, CDR2 FQNEAQ. The CDR3 runs 13 residues. Here the CDR3 reads CATSLRLNTEAFF. The CDR3 coding sequence is TGTGCCACCAGCTTACGGTTGAACACTGAAGCTTTCTTT.

This clonotype was counted many times. V is TRBV3-1 and J is TRBJ2-3; 7 bases fit TRBD2. The ends lost 2 bases at V and 5 bases at J; junction bases unmatched: 4. Germline CDR1 LGHDT, CDR2 YNNKEL (reference sequence). The CDR3 extends over 14 amino acids. In nucleotides, the CDR3 is TGTGCCAGCAGCCAACTAGGCGGGAGAGATACGCAGTATTTT. Translating it yields CASSQLGGRDTQYF.

This chain uses TRBV29-1 with TRBJ2-5, with a tentative D call TRBD2 (7 bases). Trimming stripped 8 bases from V and 4 bases from J, with 20 bases between. The germline V gene has CDR1 SQVTM and CDR2 ANQGSEA. The CDR3 length is 14 residues. The CDR3 sequence is CSSWTGGRGETQYF. The DNA of the CDR3 is TGCAGCTCCTGGACCGGGGGGCGCGGAGAGACCCAGTACTTC.

The chain uses TRBV5-1 and TRBJ2-1; perhaps TRBD1 as D (6 bases). The CDR3 totals 13 residues. Trimming removed 4 bases at V and 3 bases at J, with 8 bases between. CDR1 is SGHRS, CDR2 YFSETQ, per germline. The CDR3 sequence: CASSRDNYNEQFF. CDR3 DNA: TGCGCCAGCAGCCGGGACAACTACAATGAGCAGTTCTTC. Drawing the rest from reference TRBV5-1 and TRBJ2-1, the complete variable domain is KAGVTQTPRYLIKTRGQQVTLSCSPISGHRSVSWYQQTPGQGLQFLFEYFSETQRNKGNFPGRFSGRQFSNSRSEMNVSTLELGDSALYLCASSRDNYNEQFFGPGTRLTVL.

This clonotype was seen a few times. The chain carries TRBV5-5 and TRBJ1-6, with 8 bases aligning to TRBD1. Germline CDR1 SGHKS, CDR2 YYEKEE (reference sequence). Trimming took 3 bases from V and 9 from J; bases not matched to a gene: 11. The CDR3 is made up of 16 amino acids. The CDR3 DNA is TGTGCCAGCAGCTCGACCACAGGGGGAAGCGTTTCACCCCTCCACTTT. Translation: CASSSTTGGSVSPLHF.

The V call is TRBV28, the J call TRBJ1-4; no clear D gene. The CDR3 sequence is 15 residues long. V lost 2 bases and J lost 0, with 7 bases in between. CDR1 and CDR2 (germline): MDHEN, SYDVKM. The CDR3 here is CASSLPGATNEKLFF. The CDR3 DNA sequence: TGTGCCAGCAGTTTACCTGGGGCAACTAATGAAAAACTGTTTTTT.

The chain couples TRBV12-3 or TRBV12-4 to TRBJ1-1; no firm D call. The V end lost 5 bases, the J end lost 4 bases, and 17 bases lay between the germline ends. The CDR3 runs 15 residues. This CDR3 is CASSELDWLGTEAFF. The DNA of the CDR3 is TGTGCCAGCAGTGAACTTGACTGGTTGGGCACTGAAGCTTTCTTT.

The chain recombines TRBV15 with TRBJ2-5; 7 bases map to TRBD2. Germline assignment: CDR1 LNHNV and CDR2 YYDKDF (reference sequence). CDR3 length: 15 residues. Trimming cost V 8 bases and J 2 bases; bases outside gene matches: 11. The CDR3 is CATSGILAVQETQYF. The DNA of the CDR3 is TGTGCCACCTCCGGGATCCTAGCGGTACAAGAGACCCAGTACTTC.

The rearrangement uses TRBV20-1 and TRBJ1-5; 8 nucleotides agree with TRBD1. Germline CDR1 and CDR2: DFQATT and SNEGSKA (reference sequence). With V trimmed by 2 bases and J by 4 bases, 4 bases remained unmatched. This CDR3 contains 14 residues. Written as DNA, the CDR3 is TGCAGTGCTAGACGGACAGGGTCTAATCAGCCCCAGCATTTT. Translating it yields CSARRTGSNQPQHF.

There are many counts of this clonotype. The chain employs TRBV6-2 or TRBV6-3 and TRBJ2-1; 8 positions agree with TRBD1. Looked up from germline, CDR1 is MNHEY and CDR2 is SVGEGT. CDR3 size: 12 residues. The V and J ends lost 6 bases and 8 bases, in that order; junction bases with no gene match: 3. The CDR3 region is CASSRQGYEQFF. The CDR3 nucleotides read TGTGCCAGCAGCCGACAGGGGTATGAGCAGTTCTTC.